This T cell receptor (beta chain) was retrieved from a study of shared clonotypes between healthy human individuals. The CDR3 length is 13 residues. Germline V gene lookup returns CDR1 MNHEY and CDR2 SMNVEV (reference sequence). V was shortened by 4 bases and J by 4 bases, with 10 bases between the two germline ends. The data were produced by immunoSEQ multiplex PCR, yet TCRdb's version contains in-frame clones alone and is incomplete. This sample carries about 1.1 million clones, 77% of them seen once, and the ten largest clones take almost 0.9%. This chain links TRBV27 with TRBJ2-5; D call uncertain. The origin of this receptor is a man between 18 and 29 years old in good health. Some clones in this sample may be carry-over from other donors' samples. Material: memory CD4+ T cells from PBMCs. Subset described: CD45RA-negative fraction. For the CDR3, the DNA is TGTGCCAGCAGTTCACCCCTTACAGAGACCCAGTACTTC. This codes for CASSSPLTETQYF.